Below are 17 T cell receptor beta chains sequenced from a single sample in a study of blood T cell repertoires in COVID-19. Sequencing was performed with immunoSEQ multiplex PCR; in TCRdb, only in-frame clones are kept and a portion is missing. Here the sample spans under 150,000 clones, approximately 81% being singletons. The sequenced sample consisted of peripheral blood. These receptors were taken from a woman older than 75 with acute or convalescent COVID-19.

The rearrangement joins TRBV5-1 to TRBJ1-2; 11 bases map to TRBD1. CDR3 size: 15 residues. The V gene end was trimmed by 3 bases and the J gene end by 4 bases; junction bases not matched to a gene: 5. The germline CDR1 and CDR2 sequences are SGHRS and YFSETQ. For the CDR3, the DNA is TGCGCCAGCAGCTGGACAGGGGGCGCTACCTATGGCTACACCTTC. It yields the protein CASSWTGGATYGYTF.

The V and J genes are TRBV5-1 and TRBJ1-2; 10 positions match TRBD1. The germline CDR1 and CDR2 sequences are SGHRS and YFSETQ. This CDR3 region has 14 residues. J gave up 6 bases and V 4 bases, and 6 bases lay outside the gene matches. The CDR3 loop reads CASSPSGTGDGYTF. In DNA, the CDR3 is TGCGCCAGCAGCCCGAGTGGGACAGGGGATGGCTACACCTTC.

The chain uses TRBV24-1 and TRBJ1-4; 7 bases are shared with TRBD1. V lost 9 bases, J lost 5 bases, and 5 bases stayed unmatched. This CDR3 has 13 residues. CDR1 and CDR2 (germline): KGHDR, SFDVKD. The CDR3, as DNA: TGTGCCACCCCCGGGACAGAGAATGAAAAACTGTTTTTT. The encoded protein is CATPGTENEKLFF.

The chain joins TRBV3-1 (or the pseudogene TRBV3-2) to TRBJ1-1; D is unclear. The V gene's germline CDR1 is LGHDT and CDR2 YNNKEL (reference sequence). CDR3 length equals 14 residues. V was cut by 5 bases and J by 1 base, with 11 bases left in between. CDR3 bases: TGTGCCAGCAGCGCGTTAGACAAGAACACTGAAGCTTTCTTT. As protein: CASSALDKNTEAFF.

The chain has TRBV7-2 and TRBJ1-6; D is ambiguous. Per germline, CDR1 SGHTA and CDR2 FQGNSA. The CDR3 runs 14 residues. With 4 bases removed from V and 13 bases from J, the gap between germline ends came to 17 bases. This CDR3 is CASSSPPGRGPLHF. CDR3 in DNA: TGTGCCAGCAGCTCCCCCCCCGGACGGGGTCCCCTCCACTTT.

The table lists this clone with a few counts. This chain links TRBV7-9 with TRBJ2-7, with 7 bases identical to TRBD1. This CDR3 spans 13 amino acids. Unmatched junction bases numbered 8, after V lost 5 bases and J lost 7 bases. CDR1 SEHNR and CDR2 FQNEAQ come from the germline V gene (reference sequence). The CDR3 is CASSVGTATEQYF. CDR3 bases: TGTGCCAGCAGCGTAGGGACAGCAACGGAGCAGTACTTC.

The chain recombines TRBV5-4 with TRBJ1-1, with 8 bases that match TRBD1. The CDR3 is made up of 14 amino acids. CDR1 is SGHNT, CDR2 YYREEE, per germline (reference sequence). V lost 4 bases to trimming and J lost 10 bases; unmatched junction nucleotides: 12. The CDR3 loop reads CASSPTGVSDVAFF. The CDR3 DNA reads TGTGCCAGCAGCCCGACAGGGGTATCTGACGTAGCTTTCTTT.

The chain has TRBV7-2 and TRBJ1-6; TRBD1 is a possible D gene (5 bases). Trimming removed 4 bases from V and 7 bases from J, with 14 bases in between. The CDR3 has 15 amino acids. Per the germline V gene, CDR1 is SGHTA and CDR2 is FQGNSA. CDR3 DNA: TGTGCCAGCAGCTGGACGACAGAGGAGAATTCACCCCTCCACTTT. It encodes CASSWTTEENSPLHF.

For the CDR3, the DNA is TGTGCCAGCAGCCAACAGTTGCAGGGGCGAGGCGCTGAAGCTTTCTTT. The encoded protein is CASSQQLQGRGAEAFF. This rearrangement joins TRBV3-1 (or the pseudogene TRBV3-2) to TRBJ1-1; a weak D match, TRBD1 (6 bases). The germline V gene has CDR1 LGHDT and CDR2 YNNKEL (reference sequence). Between the trimmed V and J ends, which lost 2 bases and 6 bases, there was a span of 19 bases. The CDR3 runs 16 residues.

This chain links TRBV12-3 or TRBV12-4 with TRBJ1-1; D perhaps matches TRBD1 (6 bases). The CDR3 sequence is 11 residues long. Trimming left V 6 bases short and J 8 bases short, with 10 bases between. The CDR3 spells CASRNTGEAFF. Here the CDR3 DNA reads TGTGCCAGCAGGAACACAGGGGAAGCTTTCTTT.

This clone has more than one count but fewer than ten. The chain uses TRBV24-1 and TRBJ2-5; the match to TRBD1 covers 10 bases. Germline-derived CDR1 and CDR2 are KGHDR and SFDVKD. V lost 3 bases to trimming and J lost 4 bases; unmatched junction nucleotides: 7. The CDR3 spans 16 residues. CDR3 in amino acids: CATSDATGGRVETQYF. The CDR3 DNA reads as TGTGCCACCAGTGATGCGACAGGGGGCCGGGTAGAGACCCAGTACTTC.

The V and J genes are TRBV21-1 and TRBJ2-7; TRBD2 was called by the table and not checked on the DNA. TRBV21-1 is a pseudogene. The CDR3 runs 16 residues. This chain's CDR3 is CASSPRLKRVSNEQYF. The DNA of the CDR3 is TGTGCCAGCAGCCCTCGTTTGAAGCGGGTCTCCAACGAGCAGTACTTC.

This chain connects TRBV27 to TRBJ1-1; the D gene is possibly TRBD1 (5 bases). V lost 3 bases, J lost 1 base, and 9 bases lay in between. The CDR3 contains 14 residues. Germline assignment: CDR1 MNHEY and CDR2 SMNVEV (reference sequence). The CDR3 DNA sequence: TGTGCCAGCAGTTTGCGGGGCCCGAACACTGAAGCTTTCTTT. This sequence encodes CASSLRGPNTEAFF.

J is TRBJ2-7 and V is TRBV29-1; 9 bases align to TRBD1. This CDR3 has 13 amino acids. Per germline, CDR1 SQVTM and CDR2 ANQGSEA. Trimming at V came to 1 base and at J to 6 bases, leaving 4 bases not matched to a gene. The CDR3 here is CSVEATGGGEQYF. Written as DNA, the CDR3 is TGCAGCGTTGAAGCGACAGGGGGGGGCGAGCAGTACTTC.

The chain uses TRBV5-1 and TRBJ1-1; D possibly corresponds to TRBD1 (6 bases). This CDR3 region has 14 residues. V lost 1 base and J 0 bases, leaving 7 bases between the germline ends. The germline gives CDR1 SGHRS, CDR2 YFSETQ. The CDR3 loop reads CASSLTGMNTEAFF. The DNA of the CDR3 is TGCGCCAGCAGCTTGACAGGGATGAACACTGAAGCTTTCTTT.

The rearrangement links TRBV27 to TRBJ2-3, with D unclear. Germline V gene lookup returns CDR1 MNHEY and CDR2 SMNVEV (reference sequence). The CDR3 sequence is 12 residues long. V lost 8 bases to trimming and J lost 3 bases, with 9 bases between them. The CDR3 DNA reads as TGTGCCAGCCCGACCAGGACAGATACGCAGTATTTT. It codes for CASPTRTDTQYF.

The CDR3 coding sequence is TGTGCCAGTGCTTCCCGCAGGGCAGTCTCTGGAAACACCATATATTTT. Translation gives CASASRRAVSGNTIYF. This sequence joins TRBV6-4 and TRBJ1-3; D perhaps matches TRBD1 (5 bases). Between the trimmed V and J ends, which lost 9 bases and 0 bases, there was a span of 18 bases. CDR1 and CDR2 from the germline V gene are MRHNA and SNTAGT. The CDR3 covers 16 residues.